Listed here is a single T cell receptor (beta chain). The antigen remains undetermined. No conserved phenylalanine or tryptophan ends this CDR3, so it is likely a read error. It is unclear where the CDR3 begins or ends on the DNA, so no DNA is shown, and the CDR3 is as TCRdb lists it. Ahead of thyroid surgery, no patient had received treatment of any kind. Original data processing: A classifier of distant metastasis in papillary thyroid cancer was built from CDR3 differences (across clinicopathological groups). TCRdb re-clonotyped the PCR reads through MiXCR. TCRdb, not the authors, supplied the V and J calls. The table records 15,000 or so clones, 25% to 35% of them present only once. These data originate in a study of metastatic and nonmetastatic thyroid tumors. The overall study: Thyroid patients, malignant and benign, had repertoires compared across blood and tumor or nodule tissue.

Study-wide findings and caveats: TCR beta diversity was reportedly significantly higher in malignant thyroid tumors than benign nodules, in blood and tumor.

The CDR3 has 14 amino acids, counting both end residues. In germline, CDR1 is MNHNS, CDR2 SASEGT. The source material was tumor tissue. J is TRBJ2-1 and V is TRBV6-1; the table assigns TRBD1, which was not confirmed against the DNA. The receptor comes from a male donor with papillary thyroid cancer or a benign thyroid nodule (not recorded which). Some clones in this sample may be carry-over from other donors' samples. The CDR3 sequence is CASSRTGEISEQII.